In its sample, the clone carrying this TCR beta chain was seen once. Germline V gene sequence: CDR1 DFQATT, CDR2 SNEGSKA (reference sequence). This CDR3 is built from 11 residues. The V and J ends lost 6 bases and 6 bases respectively, with 10 bases between them. The data were obtained in a study of blood T cell repertoires in COVID-19. Study-wide background: Nucleic acid was either cDNA or gDNA, and it came from T cells, B-cell-depleted T cells, or PBMCs.

TCRdb's table, derived via immunoSEQ multiplex PCR, lists solely in-frame clones and lacks some. The sample has around 60,000 clones; about 90% are singletons. The TCR originated in a man in his sixties with active COVID-19. The rearrangement uses TRBV20-1 and TRBJ2-3; no reliable D call. The material sequenced was peripheral blood. DNA for the CDR3: TGCAGTGCCAGACCCTCGGATACGCAGTATTTT. This encodes CSARPSDTQYF.